Listed below are T cell receptor beta chains from one sample, sequenced in a study of shared clonotypes between healthy human individuals. Clones were sequenced by immunoSEQ multiplex PCR, and TCRdb holds only the in-frame ones, with some missing. The table includes about 2 million clones, 85% to 95% detected once. Sequenced: naive CD4+ T cells sorted from blood. These receptors all come from a man aged 18 to 29 in good health. The CDR3 runs from the conserved cysteine through the conserved F or W. Fields, in order: V gene, D gene, J gene, clone size, CDR3 DNA, CDR3 protein. D genes are given only for firm matches. For some rows the clone size is stated as once, few or many, or as a class when expanded; others skip it.

V: TRBV11-3; D: -; J: TRBJ2-5; size: -; DNA: TGTGCCAGCAGCTTAGGGGCGTGGGAGACCCAGTACTTC; CDR3: CASSLGAWETQYF
V: TRBV7-2; D: -; J: TRBJ2-5; size: -; DNA: TGTGCCAGCAGCTCAAGGGTGCAAGAGACCCAGTACTTC; CDR3: CASSSRVQETQYF
V: TRBV10-2; D: TRBD1; J: TRBJ2-5; size: -; DNA: TGCGCCAGCAGAGTGTGGGGAGCCTCAGGACAGGGAGAAGAGACCCAGTACTTC; CDR3: CASRVWGASGQGEETQYF
V: TRBV19; D: -; J: TRBJ1-4; size: -; DNA: TGTGCCAGCCGAAATCCAGGGGCAACTAATGAAAAACTGTTTTTT; CDR3: CASRNPGATNEKLFF
V: TRBV7-2; D: TRBD2; J: TRBJ2-1; size: few; DNA: TGTGCCAGCAGCCCGGCGGGCGGGAGGGCCAGTGAGCAGTTCTTC; CDR3: CASSPAGGRASEQFF
V: TRBV30; D: -; J: TRBJ1-1; size: -; DNA: TGTGCCTGGAGTTCTCACGCAGGGCGCACTGAAGCTTTCTTT; CDR3: CAWSSHAGRTEAFF
V: TRBV30; D: TRBD1; J: TRBJ1-2; size: -; DNA: TGTGCCTGGAACCGGGACAGGAAGAGCTACACCTTC; CDR3: CAWNRDRKSYTF
V: TRBV30; D: -; J: TRBJ1-6; size: -; DNA: TGTGCCTGGAATTGGGGAAGATCACCCCTCCACTTT; CDR3: CAWNWGRSPLHF
V: TRBV7-8; D: -; J: TRBJ2-5; size: -; DNA: TGTGCCAGCAGCTTAGTGGGCGGTAATAGAGAGACCCAGTACTTC; CDR3: CASSLVGGNRETQYF
V: TRBV4-1; D: -; J: TRBJ2-7; size: -; DNA: TGCGCCAGCAGCCAAGTGGTCTTTTACGAGCAGTACTTC; CDR3: CASSQVVFYEQYF
V: TRBV15; D: TRBD1; J: TRBJ2-7; size: -; DNA: TGTGCCACCAGCACCACAGGGGGCGCTCGGCCTTACGAGCAGTACTTC; CDR3: CATSTTGGARPYEQYF
V: TRBV18; D: TRBD2; J: TRBJ2-1; size: -; DNA: TGTGCCAGCTCACCACCGCGGGGGACGAAGTACAATGAGCAGTTCTTC; CDR3: CASSPPRGTKYNEQFF
V: TRBV5-1; D: TRBD1; J: TRBJ1-6; size: -; DNA: TGCGCCAGCAGCTTGGACCCTGGGACAGCCTATAATTCACCCCTCCACTTT; CDR3: CASSLDPGTAYNSPLHF
V: TRBV5-1; D: -; J: TRBJ1-6; size: -; DNA: TGCGCCAGCATGGATACTAATGTAGGTGGCAATAATTCACCCCTCCACTTT; CDR3: CASMDTNVGGNNSPLHF
V: TRBV28; D: -; J: TRBJ2-5; size: -; DNA: TGTGCCAGCAGCCTAAGACCACAAGAGACCCAGTACTTC; CDR3: CASSLRPQETQYF
V: TRBV18; D: -; J: TRBJ2-7; size: -; DNA: TGTGCCAGCTCCCAGTTCCCGGGACATCGAACCTACGAGCAGTACTTC; CDR3: CASSQFPGHRTYEQYF
V: TRBV28; D: -; J: TRBJ1-5; size: -; DNA: TGTGCCAGCAGCCGGGGTGGGGGCGTGGGCAATCAGCCCCAGCATTTT; CDR3: CASSRGGGVGNQPQHF
V: TRBV6-6; D: TRBD2; J: TRBJ2-1; size: -; DNA: TGTGCAGCGGGGGTATCCTACAATGAGCAGTTCTTC; CDR3: CAAGVSYNEQFF
V: TRBV6-5; D: TRBD1; J: TRBJ2-1; size: -; DNA: TGTGCCAGCAGCTACGGACAGGGCTCCTACAATGAGCAGTTCTTC; CDR3: CASSYGQGSYNEQFF
V: TRBV6-1; D: -; J: TRBJ1-6; size: -; DNA: TGTGCCAGCAGTGAAGTAATGATTTGGGGGGCCTCGGCTAATTCACCCCTCCACTTT; CDR3: CASSEVMIWGASANSPLHF
V: TRBV7-9; D: TRBD2; J: TRBJ2-7; size: -; DNA: TGTGCCAGCAGCTTAATCGGGGGGTACGAGCAGTACTTC; CDR3: CASSLIGGYEQYF
V: TRBV5-1; D: -; J: TRBJ1-2; size: -; DNA: TGCGCCAGCAGCTTCGGGGAAAGCTACACCTTC; CDR3: CASSFGESYTF
V: TRBV7-2; D: -; J: TRBJ2-1; size: -; DNA: TGTGCCAGCAGCTCACCCACACGGGGCTACAATGAGCAGTTCTTC; CDR3: CASSSPTRGYNEQFF
V: TRBV5-4; D: -; J: TRBJ1-4; size: -; DNA: TGTGCCAGCAGCCCCGGGACTTCAGCAACTAATGAAAAACTGTTTTTT; CDR3: CASSPGTSATNEKLFF
V: TRBV18; D: TRBD2; J: TRBJ2-2; size: -; DNA: TGTGCCAGCTCACGAACTTCTAGCGGCACCGGGGAGCTGTTTTTT; CDR3: CASSRTSSGTGELFF
V: TRBV30; D: TRBD1; J: TRBJ1-6; size: -; DNA: TGTGCCTGGCCGACAGGGGGAGGGTATAATTCACCCCTCCACTTT; CDR3: CAWPTGGGYNSPLHF
V: TRBV27; D: TRBD1; J: TRBJ1-5; size: -; DNA: TGTGCCAGCAGCTCCGGGACAGGATCTCAGCCCCAGCATTTT; CDR3: CASSSGTGSQPQHF
V: TRBV5-1; D: -; J: TRBJ1-5; size: -; DNA: TGCGCCAGCAGCTTGGATGGGAGGGCGAATCAGCCCCAGCATTTT; CDR3: CASSLDGRANQPQHF
V: TRBV28; D: TRBD2; J: TRBJ2-5; size: -; DNA: TGTGCCAGCTTATGGACTAGCCACCCGGGGACCCAGTACTTC; CDR3: CASLWTSHPGTQYF
V: TRBV19; D: TRBD1; J: TRBJ1-2; size: -; DNA: TGTGCCAGTGTTCCGACAGGGTCCCCTAACTATGGCTACACCTTC; CDR3: CASVPTGSPNYGYTF
V: TRBV19; D: TRBD2; J: TRBJ2-1; size: -; DNA: TGTGCCAGTATGGCGGTCGGGGGGGTAACCTTCTACAATGAGCAGTTCTTC; CDR3: CASMAVGGVTFYNEQFF
V: TRBV2; D: -; J: TRBJ1-1; size: -; DNA: TGTGCCAGCAGTCCCTCCGGGACACCGAACACTGAAGCTTTCTTT; CDR3: CASSPSGTPNTEAFF
V: TRBV5-1; D: TRBD1; J: TRBJ2-3; size: -; DNA: TGCGCCAGCAGCTTATCAGGGGGCCTCTCAGATACGCAGTATTTT; CDR3: CASSLSGGLSDTQYF
V: TRBV7-9; D: -; J: TRBJ2-3; size: -; DNA: TGTGCCAGCAGCTTACTACGAGCAGATACGCAGTATTTT; CDR3: CASSLLRADTQYF
V: TRBV5-1; D: -; J: TRBJ1-6; size: -; DNA: TGCGCCAGCAGCCTCGGACAGAAAGCTTCACCCCTCCACTTT; CDR3: CASSLGQKASPLHF
V: TRBV6-1; D: -; J: TRBJ2-7; size: -; DNA: TGTGCCAGCAGTGAGGGAGCCTACGAGCAGTACTTC; CDR3: CASSEGAYEQYF